This note documents a single TCR beta chain sequence. V lost 1 base and J lost 8, with 9 bases in between. Per germline, CDR1 MGHRA and CDR2 YSYEKL. The length of the CDR3 is 13 residues. RNA amounts of roughly 0.45 to 1 ug underwent reverse transcription with random hexamers. With immunoSEQ multiplex PCR, TCR beta CDR3 was amplified across 54 Vbeta and 13 Jbeta. TCRdb re-analysed the immunoSEQ multiplex PCR reads in MiXCR, keeping a single row per CDR3 protein. Of hundreds of thousands of distinct CDR3 sequences listed, around 90% are singletons. This sample was included in a study of CD8 T cells in Susac syndrome. It was negative isolation that provided the CD8+ and CD4+ T cells, whereas TEMRA cells were enriched by FACS.

The sequenced sample consisted of CD8+ T cells from PBMCs. The genes are TRBV4-1 and TRBJ2-4; D gene ambiguous. The receptor was isolated from a human donor with multiple sclerosis. The CDR3 is CASSQGDWDIQYF. CDR3 sequence (DNA): TGCGCCAGCAGCCAAGGGGATTGGGACATTCAGTACTTC.